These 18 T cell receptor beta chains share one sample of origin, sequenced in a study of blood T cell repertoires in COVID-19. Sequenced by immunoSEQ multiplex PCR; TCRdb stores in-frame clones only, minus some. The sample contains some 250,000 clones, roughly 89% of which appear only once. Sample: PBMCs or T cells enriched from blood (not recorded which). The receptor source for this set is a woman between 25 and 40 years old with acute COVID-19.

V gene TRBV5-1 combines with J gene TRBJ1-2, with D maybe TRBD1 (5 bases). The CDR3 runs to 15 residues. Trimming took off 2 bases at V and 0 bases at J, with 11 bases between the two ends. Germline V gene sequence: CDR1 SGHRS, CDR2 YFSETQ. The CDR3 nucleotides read TGCGCCAGCAGCTTTAGCGGGGGGACTAACTATGGCTACACCTTC. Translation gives CASSFSGGTNYGYTF.

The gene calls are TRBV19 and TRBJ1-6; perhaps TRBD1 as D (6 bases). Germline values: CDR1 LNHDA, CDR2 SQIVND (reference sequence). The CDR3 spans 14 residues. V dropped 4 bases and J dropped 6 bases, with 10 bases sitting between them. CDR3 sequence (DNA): TGTGCCAGTAGTAATGGACAGCCTAATTCACCCCTCCACTTT. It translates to CASSNGQPNSPLHF.

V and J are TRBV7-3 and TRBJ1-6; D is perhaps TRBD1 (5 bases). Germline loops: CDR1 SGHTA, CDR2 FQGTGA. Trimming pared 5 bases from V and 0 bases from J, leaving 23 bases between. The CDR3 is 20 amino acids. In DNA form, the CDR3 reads TGTGCCAGCAGCCCCTTGCCCGGTGGGGGACTAAGCTCCTATAATTCACCCCTCCACTTT. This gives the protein CASSPLPGGGLSSYNSPLHF.

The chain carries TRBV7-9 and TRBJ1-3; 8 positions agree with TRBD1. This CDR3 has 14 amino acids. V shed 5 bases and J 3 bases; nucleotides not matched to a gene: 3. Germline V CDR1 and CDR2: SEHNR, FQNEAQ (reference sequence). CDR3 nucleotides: TGTGCCAGCAGCCCCAGGGGGCTTGGAAACACCATATATTTT. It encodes CASSPRGLGNTIYF.

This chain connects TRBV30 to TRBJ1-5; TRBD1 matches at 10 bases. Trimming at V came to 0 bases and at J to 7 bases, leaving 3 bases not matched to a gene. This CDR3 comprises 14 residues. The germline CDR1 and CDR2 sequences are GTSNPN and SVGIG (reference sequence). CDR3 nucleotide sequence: TGTGCCTGGAGTGTGACAGGGGGCAGACAGCCCCAGCATTTT. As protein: CAWSVTGGRQPQHF.

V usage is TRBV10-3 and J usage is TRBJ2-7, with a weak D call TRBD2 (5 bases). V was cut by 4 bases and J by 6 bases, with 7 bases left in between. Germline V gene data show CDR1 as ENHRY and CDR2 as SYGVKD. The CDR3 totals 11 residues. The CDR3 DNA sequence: TGTGCCATCAGTGCTGGGAGCGAGCAGTACTTC. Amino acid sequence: CAISAGSEQYF.

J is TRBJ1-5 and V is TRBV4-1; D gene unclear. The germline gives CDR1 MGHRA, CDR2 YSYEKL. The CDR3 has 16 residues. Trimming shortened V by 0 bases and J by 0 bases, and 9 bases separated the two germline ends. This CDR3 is CASSQEILYSNQPQHF. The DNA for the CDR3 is TGCGCCAGCAGCCAAGAAATACTTTATAGCAATCAGCCCCAGCATTTT.

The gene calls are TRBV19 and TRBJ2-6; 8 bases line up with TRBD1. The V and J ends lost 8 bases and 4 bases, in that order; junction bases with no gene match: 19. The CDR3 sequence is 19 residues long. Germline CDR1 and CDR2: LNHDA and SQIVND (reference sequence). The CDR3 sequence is CASSIPSGTGYRGANVLTF. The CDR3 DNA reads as TGTGCCAGTTCTATCCCTTCCGGGACAGGATACCGGGGGGCCAACGTCCTGACTTTC.

The CDR3 region is CASSPSGATYGYTF. In DNA, the CDR3 is TGTGCCAGTAGTCCCTCAGGGGCTACTTATGGCTACACCTTC. The chain is built from TRBV19 and TRBJ1-2; D perhaps matches TRBD1 (6 bases). Germline V gene data show CDR1 as LNHDA and CDR2 as SQIVND (reference sequence). V shed 5 bases and J shed 5 bases, with 15 bases lying between them. This CDR3 has 14 residues.

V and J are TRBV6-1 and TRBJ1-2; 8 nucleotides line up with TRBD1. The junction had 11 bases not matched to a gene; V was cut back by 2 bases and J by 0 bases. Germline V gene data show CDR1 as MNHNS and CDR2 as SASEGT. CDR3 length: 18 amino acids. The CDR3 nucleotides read TGTGCCAGCAGTGAACCAGGACAGGGCCTCGCCTCTAACTATGGCTACACCTTC. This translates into CASSEPGQGLASNYGYTF.

CDR3 protein: CASSQDFIRGPTDTQYF. CDR3 nucleotide sequence: TGTGCCAGCAGCCAAGATTTTATACGAGGGCCAACAGATACGCAGTATTTT. V and J are TRBV3-1 (or the pseudogene TRBV3-2) and TRBJ2-3, with D possibly being TRBD2 (5 bases). This CDR3 region has 17 residues. Trimming removed 0 bases at V and 3 bases at J, with 16 bases between. The V gene's germline CDR1 is LGHDT and CDR2 YNNKEL (reference sequence).

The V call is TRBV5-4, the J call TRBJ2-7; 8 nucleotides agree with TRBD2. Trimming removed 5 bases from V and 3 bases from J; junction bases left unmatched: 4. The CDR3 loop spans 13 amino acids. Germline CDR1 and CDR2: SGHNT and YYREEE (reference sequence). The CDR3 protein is CASSPGGVYEQYF. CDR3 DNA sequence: TGTGCCAGCAGTCCGGGAGGGGTCTACGAGCAGTACTTC.

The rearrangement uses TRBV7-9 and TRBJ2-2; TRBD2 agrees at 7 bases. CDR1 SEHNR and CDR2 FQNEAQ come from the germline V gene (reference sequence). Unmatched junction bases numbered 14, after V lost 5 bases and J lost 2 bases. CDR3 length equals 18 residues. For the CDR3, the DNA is TGTGCCAGCAGCAGAAGGAGATCGGCGGGGGACAACACCGGGGAGCTGTTTTTT. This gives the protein CASSRRRSAGDNTGELFF.

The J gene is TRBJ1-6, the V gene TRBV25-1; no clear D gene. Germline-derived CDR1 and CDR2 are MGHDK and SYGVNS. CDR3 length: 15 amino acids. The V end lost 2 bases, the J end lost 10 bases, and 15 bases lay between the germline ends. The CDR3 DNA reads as TGTGCCAGCAGTGAAATCGGCAGGCCAGGCTCACCCCTCCACTTT. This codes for CASSEIGRPGSPLHF.

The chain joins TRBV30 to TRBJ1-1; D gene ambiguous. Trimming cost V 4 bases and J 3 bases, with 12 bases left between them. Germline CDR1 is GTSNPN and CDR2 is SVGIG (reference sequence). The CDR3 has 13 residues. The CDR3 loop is CAWKPTGDTEAFF. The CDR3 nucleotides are TGTGCCTGGAAACCCACGGGAGACACTGAAGCTTTCTTT. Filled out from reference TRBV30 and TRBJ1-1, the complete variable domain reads SQTIHQWPATLVQPVGSPLSLECTVEGTSNPNLYWYRQAAGRGLQLLFYSVGIGQISSEVPQNLSASRPQDRQFILSSKKLLLSDSGFYLCAWKPTGDTEAFFGQGTRLTVV.

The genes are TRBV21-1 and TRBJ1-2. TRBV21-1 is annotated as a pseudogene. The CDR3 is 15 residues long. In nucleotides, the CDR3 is TGTGCCAGCAGCAAAGGGGTGAAGAGCGAAACTGGCTACACCTTC. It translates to CASSKGVKSETGYTF.

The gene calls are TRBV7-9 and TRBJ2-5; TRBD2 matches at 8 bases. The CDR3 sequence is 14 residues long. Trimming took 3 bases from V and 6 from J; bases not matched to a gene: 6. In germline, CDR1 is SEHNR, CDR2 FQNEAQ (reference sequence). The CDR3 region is CASSLLVAGKTQYF. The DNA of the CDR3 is TGTGCCAGCAGCTTGTTGGTAGCGGGGAAGACCCAGTACTTC.

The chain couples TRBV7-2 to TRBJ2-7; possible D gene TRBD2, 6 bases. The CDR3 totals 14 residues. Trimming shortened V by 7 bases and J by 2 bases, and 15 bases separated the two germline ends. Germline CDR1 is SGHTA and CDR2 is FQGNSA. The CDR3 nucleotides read TGTGCCAGCAATGGCGGGAAACCCGCCTACGAGCAGTACTTC. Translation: CASNGGKPAYEQYF.